The T cell receptor beta chain described here comes from a study of shared clonotypes between healthy human individuals. As handled by the study authors: ImmunoSEQ gave junction-only sequences without quality scores, so filtering differed. This table comes from immunoSEQ multiplex PCR, and its TCRdb copy is limited to in-frame clones, with some not included. That table is the source of V, J and clone size, and D and trimming were worked out from the DNA. Counted here are approximately 440,000 clones, roughly 80% occurring once; the ten biggest clones make up 9.5% to 15%. The CDR3 spans 14 residues. The germline V gene encodes CDR1 SGHTA and CDR2 FQGNSA. With 4 bases clipped from V and 2 bases from J, the junction kept 4 bases outside the gene matches.

The receptor comes from a woman between 40 and 55 years old in good health. Some clones in this sample may be carry-over from other donors' samples. The chain joins TRBV7-2 to TRBJ1-1; 7 positions agree with TRBD1. The source material was PBMCs. CDR3 in amino acids: CASSYRDSNTEAFF. The DNA of the CDR3 is TGTGCCAGCAGCTACCGGGACAGTAACACTGAAGCTTTCTTT. The whole variable domain, remainder taken from reference TRBV7-2 and TRBJ1-1, is GAGVSQSPSNKVTEKGKDVELRCDPISGHTALYWYRQSLGQGLEFLIYFQGNSAPDKSGLPSDRFSAERTGGSVSTLTIQRTQQEDSAVYLCASSYRDSNTEAFFGQGTRLTVV.